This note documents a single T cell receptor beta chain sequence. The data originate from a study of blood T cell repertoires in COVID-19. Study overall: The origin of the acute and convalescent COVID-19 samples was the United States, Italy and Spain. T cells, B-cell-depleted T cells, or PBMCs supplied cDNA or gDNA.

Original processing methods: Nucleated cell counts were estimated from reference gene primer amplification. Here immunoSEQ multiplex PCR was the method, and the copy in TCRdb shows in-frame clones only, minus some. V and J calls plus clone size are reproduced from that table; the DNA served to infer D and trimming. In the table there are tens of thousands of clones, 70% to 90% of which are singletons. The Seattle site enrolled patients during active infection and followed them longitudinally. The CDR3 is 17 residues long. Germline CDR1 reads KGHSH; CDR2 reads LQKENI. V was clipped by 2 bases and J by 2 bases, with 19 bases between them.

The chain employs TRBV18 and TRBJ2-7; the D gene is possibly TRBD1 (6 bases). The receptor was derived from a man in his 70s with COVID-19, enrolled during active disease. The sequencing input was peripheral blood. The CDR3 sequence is CASSPSPGTHYTYEQYF. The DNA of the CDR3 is TGTGCCAGCTCACCATCTCCTGGGACACATTACACCTACGAGCAGTACTTC. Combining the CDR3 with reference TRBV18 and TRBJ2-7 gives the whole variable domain NAGVMQNPRHLVRRRGQEARLRCSPMKGHSHVYWYRQLPEEGLKFMVYLQKENIIDESGMPKERFSAEFPKEGPSILRIQQVVRGDSAAYFCASSPSPGTHYTYEQYFGPGTRLTVT.